The 25 T cell receptor beta chains in this list originate from one sample, sequenced in a study of T-cell memory formation after mild COVID-19. Via MiXCR, TCRdb re-called the 5' RACE reads, giving one row per CDR3 protein. Among around 440,000 distinct CDR3 sequences listed, 18% were seen once. The material sequenced was PBMCs or a T cell subset sorted from them (not recorded which). Receptors originate from an adult woman who had mild COVID-19 (a few samples of this study predate the infection). Cell type and time point are not known.

There are a few counts of this clonotype. The chain links TRBV27 to TRBJ2-5; 11 nucleotides align to TRBD2. Per the germline V gene, CDR1 is MNHEY and CDR2 is SMNVEV (reference sequence). The junction had 8 bases not matched to a gene; V was cut back by 4 bases and J by 1 base. There are 17 residues in the CDR3. The CDR3 sequence: CASSSFVAGGFQETQYF. CDR3 DNA sequence: TGTGCCAGCAGTTCCTTCGTAGCGGGAGGGTTCCAAGAGACCCAGTACTTC.

The sample holds a few counts of this clonotype. The J gene is TRBJ2-1, the V gene TRBV7-6; D unresolved. Per the germline V gene, CDR1 is SGHVS and CDR2 is FNYEAQ. This CDR3 spans 12 amino acids. Trimming took 5 bases from V and 9 from J, leaving 11 bases between them. The CDR3 region is CASSDDWGEQFF. As DNA, the CDR3 is TGTGCCAGCAGCGACGACTGGGGTGAGCAGTTCTTC.

This clonotype was seen a handful of times. This chain connects TRBV7-3 to TRBJ1-6; 12 positions agree with TRBD1. Germline V gene data show CDR1 as SGHTA and CDR2 as FQGTGA. The J segment lost 7 bases and the V segment lost 5 bases, leaving 6 bases of the junction unmatched. The CDR3 has 16 residues. The CDR3: CASSRTGTGGNSPLHF. The CDR3, as DNA: TGTGCCAGCAGCCGGACCGGGACAGGGGGCAATTCACCCCTCCACTTT.

The chain couples TRBV25-1 to TRBJ2-5, with D hard to call. Trimming pared 8 bases from V and 2 bases from J, leaving 12 bases between. The CDR3 sequence is 13 residues long. CDR1 is MGHDK, CDR2 SYGVNS, per germline. The CDR3 protein is CASHSGFQETQYF. The DNA of the CDR3 is TGTGCCAGCCACAGTGGGTTTCAAGAGACCCAGTACTTC.

There are a few counts of this clonotype. J is TRBJ2-3 and V is TRBV9; 7 positions agree with TRBD1. The junction had 12 bases not matched to a gene; V was cut back by 0 bases and J by 5 bases. Germline assignment: CDR1 SGDLS and CDR2 YYNGEE. The CDR3 sequence is 17 residues long. CDR3 amino acids: CASSVAVGQALGDTQYF. CDR3 DNA sequence: TGTGCCAGCAGCGTAGCGGTCGGACAGGCCCTGGGAGATACGCAGTATTTT. Full variable domain (missing parts from reference TRBV9 and TRBJ2-3): DSGVTQTPKHLITATGQRVTLRCSPRSGDLSVYWYQQSLDQGLQFLIQYYNGEERAKGNILERFSAQQFPDLHSELNLSSLELGDSALYFCASSVAVGQALGDTQYFGPGTRLTVL.

CDR3 sequence: CASSPRGDRKAFF. CDR3 DNA sequence: TGTGCCAGCAGTCCGAGGGGGGACAGAAAAGCTTTCTTT. The chain is built from TRBV12-3 or TRBV12-4 and TRBJ1-1, with 7 bases aligning to TRBD1. With V trimmed by 5 bases and J by 9 bases, 9 bases remained unmatched. The CDR3 covers 13 residues.

This clonotype was counted at least ten times. The chain couples TRBV18 to TRBJ2-1, with D possibly TRBD2 on 5 matching bases. This CDR3 has 19 residues. The germline gives CDR1 KGHSH, CDR2 LQKENI. The V and J ends lost 3 bases and 0 bases respectively, with 21 bases between them. The CDR3 bases are TGTGCCAGCTCACCCCGGACGGGGTCCCGTTCGAGCTCCTACAATGAGCAGTTCTTC. It yields the protein CASSPRTGSRSSSYNEQFF.

This chain links TRBV9 with TRBJ1-2; maybe TRBD1 (5 bases). The CDR3 has 15 amino acids. Germline V lookup: CDR1 SGDLS, CDR2 YYNGEE. V lost 0 bases to trimming and J lost 3 bases, with 12 bases between them. The CDR3 region has the DNA TGTGCCAGCAGCGTAGACAGGTTGGGAGACTATGGCTACACCTTC. Translating it yields CASSVDRLGDYGYTF.

The J gene is TRBJ2-3, the V gene TRBV5-1; weak D call: TRBD1 (6 bases). Trimming left V 0 bases short and J 3 bases short, with 14 bases between. CDR1 is SGHRS, CDR2 YFSETQ, per germline. The CDR3 extends over 16 amino acids. The CDR3 region has the DNA TGCGCCAGCAGCTTGGGACAGGTAACCGGGACAGATACGCAGTATTTT. This gives the protein CASSLGQVTGTDTQYF.

J is TRBJ2-7 and V is TRBV6-5; no definite D call. The CDR3 contains 16 residues. CDR1 and CDR2 (germline): MNHEY, SVGAGI. The V gene lost 5 bases and the J gene lost 2 bases, with 19 bases spanning the gap. CDR3 region: CASSPSRTEIPYEQYF. In DNA form, the CDR3 reads TGTGCCAGCAGTCCATCAAGGACGGAGATCCCCTACGAGCAGTACTTC.

This chain joins TRBV7-8 and TRBJ2-1, with TRBD1 identical over 12 bases. The CDR3 runs 15 residues. J lost 7 bases, V lost 5 bases, and 6 bases had no gene match. CDR1 is SGHVS, CDR2 FQNEAQ, per germline. This CDR3 reads CASSAGQGAGNEQFF. As DNA, the CDR3 is TGTGCCAGCAGCGCGGGACAGGGGGCTGGGAATGAGCAGTTCTTC.

The CDR3 DNA is TGTGCCAGCAGCCCAAGGAGTAGCGGCGTCGAGCAGTACTTC. This sequence encodes CASSPRSSGVEQYF. The chain recombines TRBV6-6 with TRBJ2-7; tentatively, D is TRBD2 (6 bases). The ends were cut back, 6 bases at V and 6 bases at J, with 18 bases in the middle. From germline, CDR1 is MNHNY and CDR2 SVGAGI (reference sequence). The length of the CDR3 is 14 residues.

V is TRBV15 and J is TRBJ2-2; D call uncertain. V was pared by 7 bases and J by 1 base, with 10 bases between. The germline V gene has CDR1 LNHNV and CDR2 YYDKDF (reference sequence). The CDR3 has 14 residues. The chain's CDR3 is CATTGLLNTGELFF. The CDR3 region has the DNA TGTGCCACCACTGGGTTGCTGAACACCGGGGAGCTGTTTTTT.

The rearrangement joins TRBV29-1 to TRBJ2-1, with 7 bases identical to TRBD2. The CDR3 is made up of 15 amino acids. V was clipped by 1 base and J by 1 base; unmatched bases: 4. From germline, CDR1 is SQVTM and CDR2 ANQGSEA. This CDR3 reads CSVEGGGPSYNEQFF. The DNA for the CDR3 is TGCAGCGTTGAAGGGGGGGGTCCATCCTACAATGAGCAGTTCTTC.

This clonotype was seen repeatedly, ten times or more. V and J are TRBV12-3 or TRBV12-4 and TRBJ1-2; maybe TRBD1 (5 bases). This CDR3 spans 12 amino acids. V gave up 6 bases and J gave up 8 bases, with 13 bases separating them. The CDR3 loop is CASSAAGYGYTF. As DNA, the CDR3 is TGTGCCAGCAGCGCGGCAGGGTACGGCTACACCTTC.

This clonotype appeared a few times. This rearrangement joins TRBV12-3 or TRBV12-4 to TRBJ1-5, with 10 bases identical to TRBD1. The CDR3 covers 13 residues. V gave up 8 bases and J gave up 6 bases; unmatched junction bases: 4. For the CDR3, the DNA is TGTGCCAGCCGACAGGGGGCCGTTCAGCCCCAGCATTTT. Translating it yields CASRQGAVQPQHF.

The chain joins TRBV4-3 to TRBJ1-1, with unresolved D. V lost 2 bases, J lost 4 bases, and 11 bases lay in between. CDR3 length: 14 residues. Germline CDR1 and CDR2: LGHNA and YSLEER. This CDR3 reads CASSQNEGGTEAFF. The CDR3 coding sequence is TGCGCCAGCAGCCAAAATGAGGGTGGCACTGAAGCTTTCTTT.

The chain joins TRBV2 to TRBJ1-4; D is undetermined. This CDR3 contains 12 residues. Germline lookup yields CDR1 SNHLY and CDR2 FYNNEI. V lost 8 bases, J lost 3 bases, and 7 bases lay in between. DNA for the CDR3: TGTGCCAGCGCGCGGCCTAATGAAAAACTGTTTTTT. Protein: CASARPNEKLFF.

This clonotype was found a few times. The chain joins TRBV3-1 to TRBJ2-2; D is possibly TRBD1 (6 bases). Germline CDR1 and CDR2: LGHDT and YNNKEL (reference sequence). V was shortened by 4 bases and J by 2 bases, with 11 bases between the two germline ends. The CDR3 contains 15 residues. The CDR3 reads CASSRGTLNTGELFF. CDR3 DNA: TGTGCCAGCAGCCGGGGGACACTCAACACCGGGGAGCTGTTTTTT.

There are a few counts of this clonotype. This CDR3 is CASSEIPGIEAFF. The CDR3 DNA follows: TGTGCCAGCAGCGAAATCCCGGGAATTGAAGCTTTCTTT. The V gene is TRBV3-1, the J gene TRBJ1-1; D unresolved. The CDR3 runs 13 residues. Germline CDR1 reads LGHDT; CDR2 reads YNNKEL (reference sequence). V was cut by 5 bases and J by 7 bases, with 14 bases left in between.

This clonotype was seen only a few times. This chain links TRBV7-2 with TRBJ2-3; 8 bases agree with TRBD2. CDR3 length: 13 residues. CDR1 and CDR2 from the germline V gene are SGHTA and FQGNSA. Trimming removed 5 bases from V and 10 bases from J; junction bases left unmatched: 8. The CDR3 nucleotides are TGTGCCAGCAGCCCGGATCGGCGGGGGGCGCAGTATTTT. Translating it yields CASSPDRRGAQYF.

This clonotype occurred many times. This chain links TRBV7-2 with TRBJ2-1, with TRBD2 matching over 8 bases. The V gene end was trimmed by 2 bases and the J gene end by 14 bases; junction bases not matched to a gene: 5. CDR1 and CDR2 (germline): SGHTA, FQGNSA. The length of the CDR3 is 12 residues. DNA for the CDR3: TGTGCCAGCAGCTTATTCGGGACTAGGGAGTTCTTC. This gives the protein CASSLFGTREFF.

This clonotype was picked up a small number of times. The rearrangement uses TRBV24-1 and TRBJ2-1; maybe TRBD1 (6 bases). The V and J ends lost 4 bases and 5 bases respectively, with 17 bases between them. The CDR3 totals 16 residues. Germline lookup yields CDR1 KGHDR and CDR2 SFDVKD. The CDR3 sequence: CATSDLGQNSNNEQFF. CDR3 in DNA: TGTGCCACCAGTGACCTCGGACAGAACTCTAACAATGAGCAGTTCTTC.

This clonotype was seen a few times. The rearrangement uses TRBV6-6 and TRBJ2-5, with TRBD2 matching 12 bases. The CDR3 consists of 15 residues. The trim removed 4 bases at V and 9 bases at J, leaving 9 bases unmatched. Germline CDR1 MNHNY, CDR2 SVGAGI (reference sequence). CDR3 loop: CASSLLAGGGLAQYF. Here the CDR3 DNA reads TGTGCCAGCAGTTTGCTAGCGGGAGGGGGGTTGGCCCAGTACTTC.

This chain joins TRBV6-1 and TRBJ1-5; TRBD1 is a possible D gene (6 bases). The V end lost 1 base, the J end lost 6 bases, and 13 bases lay between the germline ends. There are 15 residues in the CDR3. Germline lookup yields CDR1 MNHNS and CDR2 SASEGT. The CDR3 bases are TGTGCCAGCAGTGAAGAAGGGGGAGGGAGTCAGCCCCAGCATTTT. It encodes CASSEEGGGSQPQHF.